This T cell receptor beta chain was recorded in a study of technical replicates of blood from a few donors. Sequencing was performed with immunoSEQ multiplex PCR; in TCRdb, only in-frame clones are kept and a portion is missing. This sample carries around 73,000 clones, 90% to 95% of them seen once, and the ten largest clones take roughly 4.5%. The ends were cut back, 11 bases at V and 5 bases at J, with 15 bases in the middle. Germline V gene lookup returns CDR1 ENHRY and CDR2 SYGVKD. The CDR3 totals 12 residues. The chain recombines TRBV10-3 with TRBJ2-5; D may be TRBD2 (7 bases). This TCR derives from a human donor in good health. Some clones in this sample may be carry-over from other donors' samples. Sequenced sample: PBMCs. CDR3 in DNA: TGTGCCGCTTCCGGGGGGCCGGAGACCCAGTACTTC. Translation gives CAASGGPETQYF.